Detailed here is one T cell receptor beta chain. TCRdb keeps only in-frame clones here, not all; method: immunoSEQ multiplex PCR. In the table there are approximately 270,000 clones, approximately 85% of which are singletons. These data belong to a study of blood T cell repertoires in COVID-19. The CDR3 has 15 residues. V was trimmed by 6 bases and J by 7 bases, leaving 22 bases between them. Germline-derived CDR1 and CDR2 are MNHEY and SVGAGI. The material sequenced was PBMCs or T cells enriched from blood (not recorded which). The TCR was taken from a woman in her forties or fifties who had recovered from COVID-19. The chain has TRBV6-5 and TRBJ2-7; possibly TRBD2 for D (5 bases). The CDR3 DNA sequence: TGTGCCAGCAGAGCGAGAGGCGGACTGGGTTGGGAGCAGTACTTC. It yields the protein CASRARGGLGWEQYF.